The 32 T cell receptor beta chains reported below all come from one sample, sequenced in a study of cytomegalovirus exposure and HLA in healthy donors. Libraries were prepared by immunoSEQ multiplex PCR; TCRdb keeps only in-frame clonotypes and omits some of them. The sample holds some 310,000 clones, 70% to 90% seen once. The sample was PBMCs. These receptors were obtained from a man aged 25 to 40 in good health and CMV-seronegative.

The V and J genes are TRBV2 and TRBJ1-2; 12 bases line up with TRBD1. The CDR3 totals 14 residues. Germline values: CDR1 SNHLY, CDR2 FYNNEI. With V trimmed by 6 bases and J by 6 bases, 5 bases remained unmatched. The CDR3 spells CASSRGQGANGYTF. CDR3 DNA: TGTGCCAGCAGCCGGGGACAGGGGGCCAATGGCTACACCTTC. Full variable domain (rest looked up from reference TRBV2 and TRBJ1-2): EPEVTQTPSHQVTQMGQEVILRCVPISNHLYFYWYRQILGQKVEFLVSFYNNEISEKSEIFDDQFSVERPDGSNFTLKIRSTKLEDSAMYFCASSRGQGANGYTFGSGTRLTVV.

V usage is TRBV5-1 and J usage is TRBJ2-5; 9 nucleotides agree with TRBD1. The CDR3 has 15 residues. Trimming took 3 bases from V and 5 from J; bases not matched to a gene: 8. Germline V gene lookup returns CDR1 SGHRS and CDR2 YFSETQ. DNA for the CDR3: TGCGCCAGCAGCTCCCCGGGACAGGGACTCGAGACCCAGTACTTC. Amino acid sequence: CASSSPGQGLETQYF.

The CDR3 sequence: CASSDVGTEDSYEQYF. CDR3 nucleotides: TGTGCCAGCAGTGATGTAGGGACAGAAGACTCCTACGAGCAGTACTTC. The chain uses TRBV4-2 and TRBJ2-7; 7 positions agree with TRBD1. From germline, CDR1 is LGHNA and CDR2 YNFKEQ. The CDR3 is made up of 16 amino acids. V lost 6 bases to trimming and J lost 0 bases; unmatched junction nucleotides: 11.

This clone was counted only a few times. The sample has other DNA sequences that encode this CDR3 too. The rearrangement uses TRBV5-1 and TRBJ1-5; D is ambiguous. Germline V gene sequence: CDR1 SGHRS, CDR2 YFSETQ. This CDR3 has 13 amino acids. Trimming cost V 0 bases and J 7 bases, with 8 bases left between them. The DNA for the CDR3 is TGCGCCAGCAGCTTGGGGCCTTACCAGCCCCAGCATTTT. The encoded protein is CASSLGPYQPQHF.

The rearrangement links TRBV19 to TRBJ1-2; 7 bases map to TRBD1. The CDR3 sequence is 13 residues long. The germline V gene has CDR1 LNHDA and CDR2 SQIVND (reference sequence). Losses at the gene ends were 6 bases for V and 2 bases for J; bases not matched to a gene: 3. The CDR3 loop is CASRTDRNYGYTF. The CDR3 coding sequence is TGTGCCAGTAGGACGGACAGGAACTATGGCTACACCTTC.

The chain carries TRBV7-9 and TRBJ2-5; possible D gene TRBD1, 6 bases. V was cut by 5 bases and J by 5 bases, with 15 bases left in between. Germline V gives CDR1 SEHNR, CDR2 FQNEAQ (reference sequence). The CDR3 is 14 amino acids. This CDR3 is CASSPPGRGETQYF. The CDR3 nucleotides read TGTGCCAGCAGCCCCCCGGGTAGGGGGGAGACCCAGTACTTC.

V gene TRBV2 combines with J gene TRBJ2-3; D is uncertain. Trimming pared 10 bases from V and 6 bases from J, leaving 17 bases between. The germline V gene encodes CDR1 SNHLY and CDR2 FYNNEI. The CDR3 sequence is 13 residues long. CDR3 nucleotide sequence: TGTGCCACCCATGCCTTTAACTCGGATACGCAGTATTTT. It translates to CATHAFNSDTQYF. The complete variable domain, with remaining parts taken from reference TRBV2 and TRBJ2-3, reads EPEVTQTPSHQVTQMGQEVILRCVPISNHLYFYWYRQILGQKVEFLVSFYNNEISEKSEIFDDQFSVERPDGSNFTLKIRSTKLEDSAMYFCATHAFNSDTQYFGPGTRLTVL.

The V gene is TRBV2, the J gene TRBJ2-4; 9 bases map to TRBD1. Germline CDR1 reads SNHLY; CDR2 reads FYNNEI. Germline trimming cut 2 bases from V and 7 bases from J; bases unmatched to any gene: 3. This CDR3 contains 14 residues. In DNA, the CDR3 is TGTGCCAGCAGTGAATACGGACAGGGGAACATTCAGTACTTC. It translates to CASSEYGQGNIQYF. The whole variable domain, filled in from reference TRBV2 and TRBJ2-4, reads EPEVTQTPSHQVTQMGQEVILRCVPISNHLYFYWYRQILGQKVEFLVSFYNNEISEKSEIFDDQFSVERPDGSNFTLKIRSTKLEDSAMYFCASSEYGQGNIQYFGAGTRLSVL.

The chain links TRBV6-6 to TRBJ1-1; D call uncertain. Germline CDR1 and CDR2: MNHNY and SVGAGI (reference sequence). The CDR3 is 14 residues long. The ends were cut back, 4 bases at V and 3 bases at J, with 12 bases in the middle. Here the CDR3 reads CASSFPGLYTEAFF. The CDR3 DNA sequence: TGTGCCAGCAGTTTTCCGGGGTTGTACACTGAAGCTTTCTTT.

The rearrangement links TRBV18 to TRBJ2-7; 9 nucleotides line up with TRBD2. Losses at the gene ends were 2 bases for V and 2 bases for J; bases not matched to a gene: 1. CDR3 size: 14 residues. Germline V gene lookup returns CDR1 KGHSH and CDR2 LQKENI. Written as DNA, the CDR3 is TGTGCCAGCTCACCAGCGGGGGGGACCTACGAGCAGTACTTC. This codes for CASSPAGGTYEQYF. Drawing the rest from reference TRBV18 and TRBJ2-7, the complete variable domain is NAGVMQNPRHLVRRRGQEARLRCSPMKGHSHVYWYRQLPEEGLKFMVYLQKENIIDESGMPKERFSAEFPKEGPSILRIQQVVRGDSAAYFCASSPAGGTYEQYFGPGTRLTVT.

V usage is TRBV5-6 and J usage is TRBJ1-1; a possible D gene is TRBD1 (5 bases). CDR3 length: 14 residues. Per germline, CDR1 SGHDT and CDR2 YYEEEE. V lost 5 bases and J 1 base, leaving 12 bases between the germline ends. In DNA form, the CDR3 reads TGTGCCAGCAGACCAGGGTACGGGAACACTGAAGCTTTCTTT. Translated, it gives CASRPGYGNTEAFF.

V is TRBV19 and J is TRBJ1-2, with D possibly matching TRBD1 (6 bases). Looked up from germline, CDR1 is LNHDA and CDR2 is SQIVND (reference sequence). The length of the CDR3 is 15 residues. V dropped 5 bases and J dropped 2 bases, with 15 bases sitting between them. DNA of the CDR3: TGTGCCAGTAGTCTGTACAGGGAGACAAACTATGGCTACACCTTC. Protein: CASSLYRETNYGYTF.

The rearrangement uses TRBV6-6 and TRBJ1-1; D uncertain. Germline-derived CDR1 and CDR2 are MNHNY and SVGAGI (reference sequence). The CDR3 sequence is 13 residues long. Trimming pared 2 bases from V and 0 bases from J, leaving 4 bases between. CDR3: CASSYDMNTEAFF. DNA of the CDR3: TGTGCCAGCAGTTACGACATGAACACTGAAGCTTTCTTT.

The gene calls are TRBV15 and TRBJ2-7, with 7 bases lining up with TRBD1. The CDR3 has 15 residues. With V trimmed by 2 bases and J by 2 bases, 6 bases remained unmatched. Germline V gene sequence: CDR1 LNHNV, CDR2 YYDKDF (reference sequence). In DNA form, the CDR3 reads TGTGCCACCAGCAGACCCCAGACAGGGACCTACGAGCAGTACTTC. Translating gives CATSRPQTGTYEQYF.

The DNA for the CDR3 is TGCGCCAGCAGCTTGGGAGGGAGTGACACTGAAGCTTTCTTT. Its protein product is CASSLGGSDTEAFF. The V gene is TRBV5-1, the J gene TRBJ1-1; D remains ambiguous. Deletions cut 0 bases from V and 3 bases from J, with 9 bases between. This CDR3 spans 14 amino acids. CDR1 is SGHRS and CDR2 is YFSETQ in the germline V gene.

The V and J genes are TRBV6-1 and TRBJ2-1, with TRBD2 identical over 7 bases. Unmatched junction bases numbered 5, after V lost 3 bases and J lost 6 bases. The germline CDR1 and CDR2 sequences are MNHNS and SASEGT. The CDR3 contains 14 residues. The chain's CDR3 is CASSEGGETNEQFF. The DNA of the CDR3 is TGTGCCAGCAGTGAGGGGGGGGAGACCAATGAGCAGTTCTTC.

V is TRBV5-1 and J is TRBJ1-2, with 10 nucleotides matching TRBD1. The CDR3 contains 15 residues. J lost 5 bases, V lost 1 base, and 5 bases had no gene match. The V gene's germline CDR1 is SGHRS and CDR2 YFSETQ. The CDR3 nucleotides are TGCGCCAGCAGCTTGCCCGGGACAGGGGCTTATGGCTACACCTTC. The encoded protein is CASSLPGTGAYGYTF.

The chain carries TRBV7-2 and TRBJ2-3, with TRBD2 matching over 8 bases. The length of the CDR3 is 15 residues. J gave up 0 bases and V 6 bases, and 5 bases lay outside the gene matches. Germline CDR1 SGHTA, CDR2 FQGNSA. CDR3 DNA sequence: TGTGCCAGCAGACAGCGGGGGCCGAGCACAGATACGCAGTATTTT. Translation gives CASRQRGPSTDTQYF.

V gene TRBV27 combines with J gene TRBJ1-6; the match to TRBD1 covers 7 bases. This CDR3 region has 16 residues. Trimming at V came to 5 bases and at J to 7 bases, leaving 11 bases not matched to a gene. CDR1 is MNHEY, CDR2 SMNVEV, per germline (reference sequence). CDR3 region: CASSLYATGRNSPLHF. For the CDR3, the DNA is TGTGCCAGCAGTCTCTATGCGACAGGGAGGAATTCACCCCTCCACTTT.

The CDR3 loop reads CASSLSSGSSYEQYF. CDR3 nucleotide sequence: TGCGCCAGCAGCTTGTCAAGCGGCAGCTCCTACGAGCAGTACTTC. The rearrangement joins TRBV5-1 to TRBJ2-7; a weak D match, TRBD2 (5 bases). The CDR3 spans 15 residues. CDR1 is SGHRS, CDR2 YFSETQ, per germline. V dropped 1 base and J dropped 0 bases, with 11 bases sitting between them. The full variable domain, completed using reference TRBV5-1 and TRBJ2-7, is KAGVTQTPRYLIKTRGQQVTLSCSPISGHRSVSWYQQTPGQGLQFLFEYFSETQRNKGNFPGRFSGRQFSNSRSEMNVSTLELGDSALYLCASSLSSGSSYEQYFGPGTRLTVT.

This clone was found a few times. This chain joins TRBV28 and TRBJ1-2, with D perhaps matching TRBD1 (6 bases). Trimming cost V 3 bases and J 5 bases, with 7 bases left between them. Looked up from germline, CDR1 is MDHEN and CDR2 is SYDVKM. The CDR3 runs 12 residues. CDR3 sequence reads: CASSLQGYGYTF. The CDR3 DNA follows: TGTGCCAGCAGTTTGCAGGGGTATGGCTACACCTTC.

This chain links TRBV6-1 with TRBJ1-6, with 8 bases identical to TRBD1. Germline V gene data show CDR1 as MNHNS and CDR2 as SASEGT. Germline trimming cut 3 bases from V and 9 bases from J; bases unmatched to any gene: 4. The CDR3 has 14 amino acids. The CDR3 DNA is TGTGCCAGCAGTGACGGACAGGGCGGTTCACCCCTCCACTTT. Residues: CASSDGQGGSPLHF.

This clone was counted between two and nine times. V is TRBV7-2 and J is TRBJ1-2; TRBD1 is a possible D gene (5 bases). Trimming left V 4 bases short and J 8 bases short, with 14 bases between. CDR1 is SGHTA, CDR2 FQGNSA, per germline. The CDR3 contains 13 residues. Here the CDR3 reads CASSSQAGYGYTF. CDR3 in DNA: TGTGCCAGCAGCTCACAGGCAGGGTACGGCTACACCTTC.

This chain joins TRBV9 and TRBJ2-3; 10 nucleotides align to TRBD2. V dropped 0 bases and J dropped 5; count of bases not matched to a gene: 9. CDR3 length equals 17 residues. Germline V gene lookup returns CDR1 SGDLS and CDR2 YYNGEE. CDR3 residues: CASSVGPQRGGLDTQYF. CDR3 bases: TGTGCCAGCAGCGTAGGGCCCCAGCGGGGGGGTTTAGATACGCAGTATTTT.

The chain joins TRBV4-1 to TRBJ2-7; TRBD2 is a possible D gene (5 bases). From germline, CDR1 is MGHRA and CDR2 YSYEKL. The CDR3 covers 15 residues. Trimming cost V 0 bases and J 6 bases, with 15 bases left between them. The CDR3 DNA reads as TGCGCCAGCAGCCAAGATAGCGAACTAGAGATCGAGCAGTACTTC. It translates to CASSQDSELEIEQYF.

This clone was seen more than once but under ten times. V gene TRBV5-6 combines with J gene TRBJ1-1, with D unresolved. This CDR3 is 12 amino acids long. The V end was cut by 0 bases, the J end by 7 bases, with 7 bases between. CDR1 and CDR2 (germline): SGHDT, YYEEEE. As DNA, the CDR3 is TGTGCCAGCAGCTTGGACGGTCGTGAAGCTTTCTTT. As protein: CASSLDGREAFF.

For this clone: Other nucleotide sequences in the sample specify the same CDR3. V and J are TRBV7-9 and TRBJ1-5, with D tentatively TRBD1 (5 bases). In germline, CDR1 is SEHNR, CDR2 FQNEAQ (reference sequence). Between the trimmed V and J ends, which lost 1 base and 2 bases, there was a span of 6 bases. The length of the CDR3 is 14 residues. The CDR3 DNA reads as TGTGCCAGCAGCTTAGGGGGGGGCAATCAGCCCCAGCATTTT. This codes for CASSLGGGNQPQHF.

The genes are TRBV7-9 and TRBJ1-1, with TRBD1 matching 7 bases. Unmatched junction bases numbered 21, after V lost 5 bases and J lost 6 bases. Looked up from germline, CDR1 is SEHNR and CDR2 is FQNEAQ (reference sequence). CDR3 length: 18 amino acids. The CDR3 loop is CASSRNRGVSTTRPEAFF. The CDR3 DNA reads TGTGCCAGCAGCCGAAACAGGGGAGTCTCTACCACCCGCCCTGAAGCTTTCTTT.

In this sample, this clone turned up a few times. This chain uses TRBV10-3 with TRBJ1-5; no firm D call. The CDR3 totals 15 residues. Germline lookup yields CDR1 ENHRY and CDR2 SYGVKD. V gave up 2 bases and J gave up 0 bases, with 8 bases separating them. The CDR3 loop reads CAISEGLYSNQPQHF. The CDR3, as DNA: TGTGCCATCAGTGAGGGACTTTATAGCAATCAGCCCCAGCATTTT.

This chain links TRBV19 with TRBJ2-2; possible D gene TRBD1, 5 bases. CDR3 length equals 15 residues. The germline CDR1 and CDR2 sequences are LNHDA and SQIVND (reference sequence). V was shortened by 10 bases and J by 1 base, with 16 bases between the two germline ends. The CDR3 DNA sequence: TGTGCCACCACGCCCAGGGCCCTGAACACCGGGGAGCTGTTTTTT. Translating it yields CATTPRALNTGELFF.

The genes are TRBV7-9 and TRBJ2-7; the match to TRBD2 covers 12 bases. This CDR3 comprises 17 residues. V dropped 4 bases and J dropped 4; count of bases not matched to a gene: 11. Germline V gene data show CDR1 as SEHNR and CDR2 as FQNEAQ (reference sequence). This chain's CDR3 is CASSYYGLAGIPYEQYF. In DNA, the CDR3 is TGTGCCAGCAGCTACTACGGACTAGCGGGGATCCCTTACGAGCAGTACTTC.

The chain is built from TRBV5-4 and TRBJ1-6; TRBD1 matches 9 bases. The V gene end was trimmed by 4 bases and the J gene end by 7 bases; junction bases not matched to a gene: 3. This CDR3 is 14 amino acids long. Germline V CDR1 and CDR2: SGHNT, YYREEE (reference sequence). DNA for the CDR3: TGTGCCAGCAGCCCCGGGACAGGGAATTCACCCCTCCACTTT. Amino acid sequence: CASSPGTGNSPLHF.